Listed below are T cell receptor beta chains from one sample, sequenced in a study of control samples from healthy donors and cancer patients. Produced via immunoSEQ multiplex PCR; TCRdb's table is partial and in-frame only. The table records 140,000 or so clones, about 90% of them present only once. Source material: blood. These receptors all stem from a man aged 25-45 years in good health. CDR3s leave out the opening cysteine and the closing phenylalanine or tryptophan. A D gene is named only where the DNA matches it firmly.

V	D	J	CDR3
TRBV5-4	TRBD2	TRBJ2-3	ASSSQRGMGTDTQY
TRBV2	-	TRBJ1-1	ASNPRVSGTEAF
TRBV5-6	-	TRBJ1-4	ASSSGVWVEKLF
TRBV11-1	TRBD1	TRBJ2-5	ASSRGQGVQETQY
TRBV28	-	TRBJ1-2	ATLGMRRYGYT
TRBV2	-	TRBJ1-1	ASSEMANEAF
TRBV7-9	TRBD1	TRBJ1-4	ASSLTGGLEKLF
TRBV5-1	-	TRBJ1-1	ASSSTGTEAF
TRBV5-1	-	TRBJ1-1	ASSPRSGDSTEAF
TRBV7-8	-	TRBJ1-1	ASSRRGAANTEAF
TRBV6-5	TRBD2	TRBJ2-2	ASIQAGGATGELF
TRBV7-9	TRBD1	TRBJ2-6	ASSSRPDRVFSGANVLT
TRBV24-1	TRBD1	TRBJ1-1	ATSDSPGQGLTEAF
TRBV24-1	-	TRBJ1-1	ATRWGAEAF
TRBV3-1/TRBV3-2	TRBD1	TRBJ1-1	ASSQPAAGGNTEAF
TRBV10-3	-	TRBJ1-1	AISESAPSTEAF
TRBV10-3	TRBD1	TRBJ1-2	ATGQGGWDGYT
TRBV19	-	TRBJ2-3	ASSLTGSVTDTQY
TRBV4-2	-	TRBJ2-3	ASSQDYPDTQY
TRBV7-9	TRBD2	TRBJ2-7	ASSFREKRGGNTYEQY
TRBV5-6	TRBD1	TRBJ1-3	ASSQSDRDRLLGNTIY
TRBV25-1	-	TRBJ2-1	ASSRRETYNEQF
TRBV10-2	-	TRBJ1-1	ASSDRENTEAF
TRBV4-1	-	TRBJ2-3	ASSQINPGTSTDTQY